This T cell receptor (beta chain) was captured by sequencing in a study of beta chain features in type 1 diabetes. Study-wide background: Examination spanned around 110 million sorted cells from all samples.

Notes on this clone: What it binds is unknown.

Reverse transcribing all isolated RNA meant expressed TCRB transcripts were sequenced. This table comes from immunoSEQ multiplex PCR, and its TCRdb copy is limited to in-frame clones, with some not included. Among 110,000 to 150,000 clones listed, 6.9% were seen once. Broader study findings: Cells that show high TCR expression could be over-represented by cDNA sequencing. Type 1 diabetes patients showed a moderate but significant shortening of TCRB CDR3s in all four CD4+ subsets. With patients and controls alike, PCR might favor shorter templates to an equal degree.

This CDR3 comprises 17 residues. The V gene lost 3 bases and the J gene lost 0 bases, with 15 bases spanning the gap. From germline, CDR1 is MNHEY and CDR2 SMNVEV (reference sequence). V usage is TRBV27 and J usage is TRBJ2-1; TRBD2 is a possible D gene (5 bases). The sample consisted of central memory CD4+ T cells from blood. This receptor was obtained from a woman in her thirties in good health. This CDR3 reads CASSFRRTFPSYNEQFF. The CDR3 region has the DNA TGTGCCAGCAGTTTCCGGAGGACTTTCCCCTCCTACAATGAGCAGTTCTTC.